What follows are 2 T cell receptor beta chains derived from one specimen sequenced in a study of T cells in Graves' hyperthyroidism and ophthalmopathy. TCR beta CDR3 regions were amplified from RNA transcripts. When the TCR CDR3 underwent first-round RT-PCR, the HTBI primer set was used. TCRdb reanalysed the multiplex PCR reads using MiXCR and keeps one entry per CDR3 protein. The sample has around 700,000 distinct CDR3 sequences, 30% to 40% seen once; the top ten hold around a third. The sequenced sample was blood. These receptors came from a woman in her thirties or forties with Graves' hyperthyroidism.

The sample holds many counts of this clonotype. The J gene is TRBJ2-5, the V gene TRBV20-1; TRBD1 aligns across 8 bases. CDR3 length: 14 residues. J lost 5 bases, V lost 2 bases, and 7 bases had no gene match. Germline CDR1 DFQATT, CDR2 SNEGSKA (reference sequence). CDR3 DNA: TGCAGTGCTAGATCAGGGGGCAGGGCGGAGACCCAGTACTTC. Amino acid sequence: CSARSGGRAETQYF.

The genes are TRBV4-1 and TRBJ2-7, with TRBD1 identical over 7 bases. The CDR3 sequence is 16 residues long. Looked up from germline, CDR1 is MGHRA and CDR2 is YSYEKL. V was clipped by 1 base and J by 0 bases; unmatched bases: 6. The CDR3 nucleotides are TGCGCCAGCAGCCAAGGACAGGGATTTTCCTCCTACGAGCAGTACTTC. This sequence encodes CASSQGQGFSSYEQYF.